The 26 T cell receptor beta chains given below trace back to one sample, sequenced in a study of cytomegalovirus exposure and HLA in healthy donors (TCRdb year 2017). Libraries were made using the immunoSEQ multiplex PCR assay. For the multiplex PCR, a mixture combining 60 forward primers for TCR Vbeta segments and 13 reverse primers for TCR Jbeta segments was used. TCRdb carries this immuneACCESS record with in-frame sequences only. Its versions omit some clonotypes, under half of them owing to an unresolved V gene in the studies checked, with the rest unexplained. The table for this sample lists 63,000 or so clones. The ten top clones hold more than 15% of the sample. Source material: PBMCs. The receptors derive from a boy between 10 and 17 years old in good health and CMV-seronegative.

The rearrangement links TRBV5-1 to TRBJ2-7, with 7 bases aligning to TRBD2. The germline V gene has CDR1 SGHRS and CDR2 YFSETQ. The V gene end was trimmed by 0 bases and the J gene end by 3 bases; junction bases not matched to a gene: 3. The CDR3 spans 14 residues. The DNA for the CDR3 is TGCGCCAGCAGCTTGGCTGGGGACTACTACGAGCAGTACTTC. This sequence encodes CASSLAGDYYEQYF.

The chain carries TRBV2 and TRBJ2-5, with 11 nucleotides matching TRBD2. This CDR3 is 14 amino acids long. V lost 7 bases, J lost 2 bases, and 3 bases stayed unmatched. Germline assignment: CDR1 SNHLY and CDR2 FYNNEI. The CDR3 DNA sequence: TGTGCCAGCAAGGCTAGCGGGGGGCAAGAGACCCAGTACTTC. Translation gives CASKASGGQETQYF.

This rearrangement joins TRBV9 to TRBJ2-1; a weak D match, TRBD1 (6 bases). This CDR3 contains 15 residues. From germline, CDR1 is SGDLS and CDR2 YYNGEE. The V end lost 2 bases, the J end lost 0 bases, and 9 bases lay between the germline ends. CDR3 residues: CASSVTGPSYNEQFF. In nucleotides, the CDR3 is TGTGCCAGCAGCGTTACAGGGCCCTCCTACAATGAGCAGTTCTTC.

The rearrangement links TRBV28 to TRBJ2-2; TRBD2 matches 11 bases. The CDR3 has 16 amino acids. Germline CDR1 and CDR2: MDHEN and SYDVKM. V was pared by 5 bases and J by 5 bases, with 7 bases of the junction left unmatched. CDR3 sequence reads: CASSGTSGRMTGELFF. The CDR3 nucleotides read TGTGCCAGCAGTGGCACTAGCGGGAGAATGACCGGGGAGCTGTTTTTT.

The rearrangement joins TRBV7-9 to TRBJ1-1; TRBD1 matches at 7 bases. The CDR3 runs to 15 residues. The V and J ends lost 5 bases and 0 bases, in that order; junction bases with no gene match: 6. Germline CDR1 reads SEHNR; CDR2 reads FQNEAQ (reference sequence). In DNA, the CDR3 is TGTGCCAGCAGCACGACAGGGCAACTGAACACTGAAGCTTTCTTT. This codes for CASSTTGQLNTEAFF. The variable domain in full, with the rest retrieved from reference TRBV7-9 and TRBJ1-1, is DTGVSQNPRHKITKRGQNVTFRCDPISEHNRLYWYRQTLGQGPEFLTYFQNEAQLEKSRLLSDRFSAERPKGSFSTLEIQRTEQGDSAMYLCASSTTGQLNTEAFFGQGTRLTVV.

The chain carries TRBV28 and TRBJ2-2; D gene uncertain. Germline V gene data show CDR1 as MDHEN and CDR2 as SYDVKM. Trimming removed 6 bases at V and 5 bases at J, with 7 bases between. The CDR3 has 12 amino acids. CDR3 bases: TGTGCCAGCAGCCTCCTAACCGGGGAGCTGTTTTTT. Its protein product is CASSLLTGELFF.

The chain uses TRBV4-1 and TRBJ2-5; D not resolved. The J call may be mistaken, given a closer DNA end match to TRBJ2-7. The CDR3 is made up of 15 amino acids. Looked up from germline, CDR1 is MGHRA and CDR2 is YSYEKL. CDR3 in DNA: TGCGCCAGCAGCCAAGAGATGTCGTCCCGTCGCGAGCAGTACTTC. Amino acids: CASSQEMSSRREQYF.

V usage is TRBV2 and J usage is TRBJ1-3; D is perhaps TRBD1 (5 bases). Germline CDR1 is SNHLY and CDR2 is FYNNEI. This CDR3 spans 15 amino acids. Trimming cost V 4 bases and J 0 bases, with 10 bases left between them. CDR3 region: CASSGGQPSGNTIYF. As DNA, the CDR3 is TGTGCCAGCAGTGGCGGACAACCCTCTGGAAACACCATATATTTT.

The J gene is TRBJ2-3, the V gene TRBV6-5, with D possibly being TRBD2 (5 bases). The ends were cut back, 0 bases at V and 0 bases at J, with 7 bases in the middle. In germline, CDR1 is MNHEY, CDR2 SVGAGI. CDR3 length: 15 amino acids. DNA of the CDR3: TGTGCCAGCAGTTACTCCGGCGGGAGCACAGATACGCAGTATTTT. Translating gives CASSYSGGSTDTQYF.

The genes are TRBV19 and TRBJ2-7; TRBD1 matches at 8 bases. The CDR3 has 13 residues. Germline values: CDR1 LNHDA, CDR2 SQIVND (reference sequence). The V and J ends lost 9 bases and 5 bases, in that order; junction bases with no gene match: 9. The CDR3 sequence: CARTRQGIHEQYF. CDR3 nucleotides: TGTGCCAGAACCCGACAGGGGATCCACGAGCAGTACTTC. Variable domain in full (rest from reference TRBV19 and TRBJ2-7): DGGITQSPKYLFRKEGQNVTLSCEQNLNHDAMYWYRQDPGQGLRLIYYSQIVNDFQKGDIAEGYSVSREKKESFPLTVTSAQKNPTAFYLCARTRQGIHEQYFGPGTRLTVT.

This chain uses TRBV30 with TRBJ1-3; 10 positions match TRBD1. Trimming cost V 7 bases and J 0 bases; bases outside gene matches: 18. In germline, CDR1 is GTSNPN, CDR2 SVGIG (reference sequence). The length of the CDR3 is 19 residues. The CDR3 spells CASPFQGQGLNYSGNTIYF. CDR3 nucleotide sequence: TGTGCCTCCCCTTTCCAGGGACAGGGGCTCAACTACTCTGGAAACACCATATATTTT.

The chain has TRBV7-8 and TRBJ1-1, with 10 bases identical to TRBD1. Trimming cost V 4 bases and J 0 bases; bases outside gene matches: 2. The germline CDR1 and CDR2 sequences are SGHVS and FQNEAQ. The CDR3 is 15 amino acids. Here the CDR3 reads CASSWDRGMNTEAFF. The CDR3, as DNA: TGTGCCAGCAGCTGGGACAGGGGAATGAACACTGAAGCTTTCTTT.

The genes are TRBV5-1 and TRBJ1-1; 8 bases are shared with TRBD1. The CDR3 is 14 amino acids. Germline CDR1 SGHRS, CDR2 YFSETQ. V dropped 2 bases and J dropped 3; count of bases not matched to a gene: 3. The CDR3 nucleotides are TGCGCCAGCAGCTTTAACAGGGGGGACACTGAAGCTTTCTTT. This translates into CASSFNRGDTEAFF.

This sequence joins TRBV19 and TRBJ2-7; weak D call: TRBD2 (6 bases). The CDR3 has 14 residues. Germline CDR1 is LNHDA and CDR2 is SQIVND (reference sequence). V lost 7 bases and J 1 base, leaving 14 bases between the germline ends. CDR3 nucleotide sequence: TGTGCCAGTAATACGGGGGACCCTTCCTACGAGCAGTACTTC. Translating gives CASNTGDPSYEQYF. The variable domain in full, completed from reference TRBV19 and TRBJ2-7, reads DGGITQSPKYLFRKEGQNVTLSCEQNLNHDAMYWYRQDPGQGLRLIYYSQIVNDFQKGDIAEGYSVSREKKESFPLTVTSAQKNPTAFYLCASNTGDPSYEQYFGPGTRLTVT.

This chain uses TRBV6-1 with TRBJ1-5; perhaps TRBD1 as D (6 bases). Germline loops: CDR1 MNHNS, CDR2 SASEGT. V was clipped by 3 bases and J by 7 bases, with 16 bases between them. This CDR3 spans 15 amino acids. CDR3 loop: CASSEGQGRGQPQHF. The CDR3 DNA sequence: TGTGCCAGCAGTGAGGGGCAGGGGAGGGGGCAGCCCCAGCATTTT.

This sequence joins TRBV4-1 and TRBJ2-1; 11 bases match TRBD2. Germline V lookup: CDR1 MGHRA, CDR2 YSYEKL. The CDR3 is 17 amino acids. V shed 3 bases and J 2 bases; nucleotides not matched to a gene: 6. The CDR3 DNA is TGCGCCAGCAGCCATCCACTAGCGGGGGAAACCTACAATGAGCAGTTCTTC. Protein: CASSHPLAGETYNEQFF.

As to this clone: The germline gene is not matched at one end of the junction; a read error may be the cause. The rearrangement joins TRBV4-1 to TRBJ1-1; D gene ambiguous. Germline values: CDR1 MGHRA, CDR2 YSYEKL. This CDR3 is 14 amino acids long. The CDR3 coding sequence is TGCGCCAGCAGCCAGCAGGCGATGAACACTGAACCTTTCTTT. This sequence encodes CASSQQAMNTEPFF.

This chain links TRBV5-6 with TRBJ1-2, with D perhaps TRBD1 (6 bases). Trimming removed 3 bases from V and 0 bases from J, with 9 bases in between. This CDR3 is built from 14 residues. CDR1 is SGHDT, CDR2 YYEEEE, per germline. The CDR3 reads CASSSGQSNYGYTF. The CDR3 DNA is TGTGCCAGCAGCTCCGGACAGTCTAACTATGGCTACACCTTC.

This rearrangement joins TRBV10-1 to TRBJ2-3; no clear D gene. The germline gives CDR1 WNHNN, CDR2 SYGVQD (reference sequence). Trimming left V 3 bases short and J 6 bases short, with 10 bases between. The CDR3 is 13 amino acids. Here the CDR3 DNA reads TGCGCCAGCAGTGAACTCGTTCGGGATACGCAGTATTTT. Amino acid sequence: CASSELVRDTQYF.

The V call is TRBV15, the J call TRBJ2-5; TRBD2 aligns across 11 bases. Germline CDR1 is LNHNV and CDR2 is YYDKDF (reference sequence). J gave up 7 bases and V 1 base, and 2 bases lay outside the gene matches. The CDR3 contains 14 residues. This CDR3 is CATSRGGLAGTQYF. The DNA of the CDR3 is TGTGCCACCAGCAGAGGAGGACTAGCGGGGACCCAGTACTTC.

The V and J genes are TRBV6-4 and TRBJ2-7; 7 bases agree with TRBD1. V was pared by 1 base and J by 5 bases, with 2 bases of the junction left unmatched. CDR1 is MRHNA and CDR2 is SNTAGT in the germline V gene. This CDR3 spans 13 amino acids. The CDR3 bases are TGTGCCAGCAGTGACTACAGGGGAGACGAGCAGTACTTC. Encoded protein: CASSDYRGDEQYF.

The chain uses TRBV5-1 and TRBJ1-4, with a weak D call TRBD1 (6 bases). CDR1 and CDR2 (germline): SGHRS, YFSETQ. The CDR3 totals 16 residues. The ends were cut back, 2 bases at V and 7 bases at J, with 18 bases in the middle. The CDR3 DNA sequence: TGCGCCAGCAGCTTAATGGGGTCAGGGGAGATTGAAAAACTGTTTTTT. Protein product: CASSLMGSGEIEKLFF.

The chain is built from TRBV13 and TRBJ1-1; 10 bases line up with TRBD1. Germline trimming cut 2 bases from V and 14 bases from J; bases unmatched to any gene: 5. The CDR3 is made up of 12 amino acids. Germline V gene data show CDR1 as PRHDT and CDR2 as FYEKMQ (reference sequence). Written as DNA, the CDR3 is TGTGCCAGCAGCTTATCCGGGACAGGGGAATTCTTT. Protein: CASSLSGTGEFF.

V usage is TRBV19 and J usage is TRBJ2-2, with 7 bases lining up with TRBD1. Germline V lookup: CDR1 LNHDA, CDR2 SQIVND (reference sequence). This CDR3 comprises 14 residues. V trimming: 7 bases; J trimming: 0 bases; junction bases outside the gene matches: 2. Here the CDR3 reads CASTGTANTGELFF. In DNA, the CDR3 is TGTGCCAGTACCGGGACAGCGAACACCGGGGAGCTGTTTTTT.

The rearrangement links TRBV11-1 to TRBJ2-2; D may be TRBD1 (5 bases). V was shortened by 1 base and J by 2 bases, with 11 bases between the two germline ends. Germline CDR1 and CDR2: SGHAT and FQDESV (reference sequence). The CDR3 has 16 residues. CDR3 nucleotide sequence: TGTGCCAGCAGCTTAGGGCCTGGGGCTAACACCGGGGAGCTGTTTTTT. Residues: CASSLGPGANTGELFF.

The chain links TRBV9 to TRBJ2-5, with D possibly TRBD1 on 5 matching bases. From germline, CDR1 is SGDLS and CDR2 YYNGEE. The CDR3 has 16 residues. The ends were cut back, 1 base at V and 2 bases at J, with 15 bases in the middle. CDR3 in DNA: TGTGCCAGCAGCGTACACCCGAATAGGGGTCAAGAGACCCAGTACTTC. This translates into CASSVHPNRGQETQYF. The whole variable domain, filled in from reference TRBV9 and TRBJ2-5, reads DSGVTQTPKHLITATGQRVTLRCSPRSGDLSVYWYQQSLDQGLQFLIQYYNGEERAKGNILERFSAQQFPDLHSELNLSSLELGDSALYFCASSVHPNRGQETQYFGPGTRLLVL.